This TCR beta chain originates from a study of T cells in Graves' hyperthyroidism and ophthalmopathy. Source material for PBMCs was about 11 ml fresh peripheral blood. The CDR3 length is 14 residues. Germline V CDR1 and CDR2: MNHEY, SMNVEV (reference sequence). J lost 3 bases, V lost 7 bases, and 9 bases had no gene match. Amplified TCR beta CDR3 regions derived from RNA transcripts. During a first-round RT-PCR of the TCR CDR3, the HTBI primer set was used. TCRdb called the multiplex PCR reads again in MiXCR, with one record for every CDR3 protein. The data contain fewer than 650,000 distinct CDR3 sequences, about 15% of them seen just once; the ten biggest clones take up about 4%. This clonotype was counted many times.

This chain uses TRBV27 with TRBJ2-7, with 7 bases matching TRBD1. The sequence came from a woman aged 40 to 49 with Graves' ophthalmopathy. The sample consisted of blood. The DNA for the CDR3 is TGTGCCAGCAAAAACAGGGGTATCCTCTACGAGCAGTACTTC. It codes for CASKNRGILYEQYF.